This T cell receptor beta chain emerged from a study of CD8 T cells in ankylosing spondylitis. Libraries of TCR beta came from quantitative 5'-RACE with molecular barcodes. TCRdb redid the calling of the 5' RACE reads with MiXCR, one entry per CDR3 protein. The repertoire holds 250,000 to 350,000 distinct CDR3 sequences, with around 19% as singletons. Trimming cost V 6 bases and J 7 bases; bases outside gene matches: 11. This CDR3 is built from 14 residues. There are a few counts of this clonotype. Its antigen is undetermined. General study points: Seemingly distinctive of ankylosing spondylitis blood was a TCR beta motif formed by eight highly homologous variants. Significant enrichment of disease-linked clones was reportedly seen in matched ankylosing spondylitis synovial fluid.

The sequenced sample consisted of blood, either unsorted or a sorted T cell fraction (not recorded which). The genes are TRBV12-3 or TRBV12-4 and TRBJ1-2, with TRBD1 identical over 7 bases. This TCR was recovered from a male donor with ankylosing spondylitis or in good health (not recorded which). The CDR3 protein is CASRPGQAGGGYTF. The CDR3 region has the DNA TGTGCCAGCAGACCCGGACAGGCAGGGGGTGGCTACACCTTC.